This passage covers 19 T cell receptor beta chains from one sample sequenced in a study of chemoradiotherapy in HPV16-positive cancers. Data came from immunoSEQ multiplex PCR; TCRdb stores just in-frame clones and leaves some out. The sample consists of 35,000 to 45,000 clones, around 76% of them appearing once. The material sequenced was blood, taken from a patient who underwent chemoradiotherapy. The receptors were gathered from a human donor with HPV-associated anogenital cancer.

CDR3 nucleotides: TGTGCCAGCTCACAAGGGGACGGATTGAACACTGAAGCTTTCTTT. This encodes CASSQGDGLNTEAFF. The V call is TRBV18, the J call TRBJ1-1, with a weak D call TRBD1 (5 bases). Trimming shortened V by 4 bases and J by 0 bases, and 12 bases separated the two germline ends. Germline-derived CDR1 and CDR2 are KGHSH and LQKENI. The CDR3 has 15 amino acids.

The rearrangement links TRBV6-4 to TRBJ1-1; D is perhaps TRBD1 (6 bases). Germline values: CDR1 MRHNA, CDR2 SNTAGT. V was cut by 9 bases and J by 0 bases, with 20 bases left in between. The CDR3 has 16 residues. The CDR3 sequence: CARVRGGRAVNTEAFF. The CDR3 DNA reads TGTGCCAGGGTAAGGGGGGGCCGAGCGGTGAACACTGAAGCTTTCTTT.

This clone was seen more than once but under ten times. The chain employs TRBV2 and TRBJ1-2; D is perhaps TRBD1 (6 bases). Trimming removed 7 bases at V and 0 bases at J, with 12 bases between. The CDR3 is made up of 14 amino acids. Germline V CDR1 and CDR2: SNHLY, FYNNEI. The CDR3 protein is CASNTGKTNYGYTF. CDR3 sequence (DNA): TGTGCCAGCAATACAGGGAAGACTAACTATGGCTACACCTTC.

The CDR3 loop reads CASSLRWLRSYNEQFF. The CDR3, as DNA: TGTGCCAGCAGTTTACGGTGGTTACGCTCCTACAATGAGCAGTTCTTC. The chain is built from TRBV27 and TRBJ2-1, with D unresolved. This CDR3 has 16 amino acids. Trimming removed 2 bases from V and 0 bases from J, with 11 bases in between. The germline V gene has CDR1 MNHEY and CDR2 SMNVEV (reference sequence).

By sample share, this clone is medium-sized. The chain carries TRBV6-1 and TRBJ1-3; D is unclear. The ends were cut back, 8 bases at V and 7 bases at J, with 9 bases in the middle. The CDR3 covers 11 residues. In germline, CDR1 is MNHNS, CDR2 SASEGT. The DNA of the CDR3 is TGTGCCAGCGGTCGAGGGAACACCATATATTTT. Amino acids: CASGRGNTIYF.

CDR3 sequence (DNA): TGTGCCAGCAGCCTGGAATTGCAGGGAGCTCGGGACACTGAAGCTTTCTTT. Translation gives CASSLELQGARDTEAFF. This chain joins TRBV5-6 and TRBJ1-1, with a weak D call TRBD1 (5 bases). V shed 4 bases and J shed 3 bases, with 22 bases lying between them. In germline, CDR1 is SGHDT, CDR2 YYEEEE. The CDR3 runs to 17 residues.

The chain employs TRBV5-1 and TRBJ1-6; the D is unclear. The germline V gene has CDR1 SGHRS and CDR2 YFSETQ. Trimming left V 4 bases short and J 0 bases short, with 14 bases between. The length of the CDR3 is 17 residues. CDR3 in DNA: TGCGCCAGCAGCGACCCGGGCCAAAGCTCCTATAATTCACCCCTCCACTTT. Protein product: CASSDPGQSSYNSPLHF.

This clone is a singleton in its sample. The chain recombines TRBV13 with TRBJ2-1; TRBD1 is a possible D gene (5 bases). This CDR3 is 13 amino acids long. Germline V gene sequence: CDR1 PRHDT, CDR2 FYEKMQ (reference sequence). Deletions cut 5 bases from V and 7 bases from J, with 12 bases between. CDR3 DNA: TGTGCCAGCAGCCCGCCTGGGGCAAATGAGCAGTTCTTC. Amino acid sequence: CASSPPGANEQFF.

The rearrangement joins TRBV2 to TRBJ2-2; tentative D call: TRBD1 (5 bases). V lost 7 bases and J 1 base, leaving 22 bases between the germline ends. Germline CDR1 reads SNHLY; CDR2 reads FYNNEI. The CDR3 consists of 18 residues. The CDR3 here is CASTKDTIVLKNTGELFF. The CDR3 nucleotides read TGTGCCAGCACCAAGGACACCATAGTCCTTAAGAACACCGGGGAGCTGTTTTTT.

In DNA form, the CDR3 reads TGTGCCAGCAGCTTGTTTACAGGGAGTTTCCCAAATAATTCACCCCTCCACTTT. Its translation is CASSLFTGSFPNNSPLHF. The chain links TRBV5-6 to TRBJ1-6, with D maybe TRBD1 (6 bases). The germline V gene has CDR1 SGHDT and CDR2 YYEEEE. With 1 base removed from V and 5 bases from J, the gap between germline ends came to 19 bases. This CDR3 has 18 amino acids.

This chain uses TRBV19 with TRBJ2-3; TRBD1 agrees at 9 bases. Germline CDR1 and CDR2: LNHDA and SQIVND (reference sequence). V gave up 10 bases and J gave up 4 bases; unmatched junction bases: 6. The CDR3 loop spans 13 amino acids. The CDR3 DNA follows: TGTGCCACCCAAAGACAGGGGGCAGATACGCAGTATTTT. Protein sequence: CATQRQGADTQYF.

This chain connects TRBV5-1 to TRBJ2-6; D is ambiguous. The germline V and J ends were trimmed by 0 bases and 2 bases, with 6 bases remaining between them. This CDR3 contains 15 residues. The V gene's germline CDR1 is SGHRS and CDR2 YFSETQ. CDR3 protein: CASSLGGAGANVLTF. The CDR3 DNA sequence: TGCGCCAGCAGCTTGGGAGGAGCTGGGGCCAACGTCCTGACTTTC. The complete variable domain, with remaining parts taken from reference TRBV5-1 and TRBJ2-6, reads KAGVTQTPRYLIKTRGQQVTLSCSPISGHRSVSWYQQTPGQGLQFLFEYFSETQRNKGNFPGRFSGRQFSNSRSEMNVSTLELGDSALYLCASSLGGAGANVLTFGAGSRLTVL.

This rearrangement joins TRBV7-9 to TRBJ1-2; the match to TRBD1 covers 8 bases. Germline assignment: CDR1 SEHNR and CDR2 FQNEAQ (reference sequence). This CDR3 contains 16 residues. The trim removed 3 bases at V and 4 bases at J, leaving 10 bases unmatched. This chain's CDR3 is CASSFDDRGGIYGYTF. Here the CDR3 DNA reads TGTGCCAGCAGCTTTGACGACAGGGGAGGGATCTATGGCTACACCTTC. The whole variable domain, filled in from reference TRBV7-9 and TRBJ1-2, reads DTGVSQNPRHKITKRGQNVTFRCDPISEHNRLYWYRQTLGQGPEFLTYFQNEAQLEKSRLLSDRFSAERPKGSFSTLEIQRTEQGDSAMYLCASSFDDRGGIYGYTFGSGTRLTVV.

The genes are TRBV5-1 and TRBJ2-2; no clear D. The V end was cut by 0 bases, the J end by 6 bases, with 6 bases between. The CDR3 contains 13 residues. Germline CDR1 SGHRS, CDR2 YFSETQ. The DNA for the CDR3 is TGCGCCAGCAGCTTGGAGGTCGCCGGGGAGCTGTTTTTT. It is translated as CASSLEVAGELFF.

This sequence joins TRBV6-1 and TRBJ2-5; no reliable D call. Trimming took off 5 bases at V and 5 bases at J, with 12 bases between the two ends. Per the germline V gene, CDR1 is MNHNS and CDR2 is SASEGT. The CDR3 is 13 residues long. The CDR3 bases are TGTGCCAGCAGTCAGGTTTCCCGTGAGACCCAGTACTTC. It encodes CASSQVSRETQYF.

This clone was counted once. CDR3 sequence: CASSEVPFSGNTIYF. The CDR3 coding sequence is TGCGCCAGCAGCGAGGTACCTTTCTCTGGAAACACCATATATTTT. The V call is TRBV5-1, the J call TRBJ1-3; the D is unclear. This CDR3 is 15 amino acids long. Deletions cut 4 bases from V and 0 bases from J, with 11 bases between. The germline gives CDR1 SGHRS, CDR2 YFSETQ.

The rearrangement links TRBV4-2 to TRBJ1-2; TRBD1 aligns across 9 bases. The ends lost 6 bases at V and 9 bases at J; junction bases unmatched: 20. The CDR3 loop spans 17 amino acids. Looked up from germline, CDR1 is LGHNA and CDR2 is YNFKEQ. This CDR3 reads CASSRPAVGQGSTSYTF. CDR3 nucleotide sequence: TGTGCCAGCAGTCGACCTGCCGTGGGACAGGGATCTACAAGCTACACCTTC.

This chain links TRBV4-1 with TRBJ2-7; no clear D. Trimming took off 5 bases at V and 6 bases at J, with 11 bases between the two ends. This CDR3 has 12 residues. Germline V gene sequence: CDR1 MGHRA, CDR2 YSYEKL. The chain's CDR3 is CASSTPGLEQYF. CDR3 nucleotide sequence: TGCGCCAGCAGCACTCCGGGCCTCGAGCAGTACTTC.

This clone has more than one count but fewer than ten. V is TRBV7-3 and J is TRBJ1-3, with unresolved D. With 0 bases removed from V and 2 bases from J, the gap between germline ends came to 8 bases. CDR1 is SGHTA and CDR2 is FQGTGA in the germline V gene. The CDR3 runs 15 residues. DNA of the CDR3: TGTGCCAGCAGCTTAACGACATATGCTGGAAACACCATATATTTT. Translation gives CASSLTTYAGNTIYF.